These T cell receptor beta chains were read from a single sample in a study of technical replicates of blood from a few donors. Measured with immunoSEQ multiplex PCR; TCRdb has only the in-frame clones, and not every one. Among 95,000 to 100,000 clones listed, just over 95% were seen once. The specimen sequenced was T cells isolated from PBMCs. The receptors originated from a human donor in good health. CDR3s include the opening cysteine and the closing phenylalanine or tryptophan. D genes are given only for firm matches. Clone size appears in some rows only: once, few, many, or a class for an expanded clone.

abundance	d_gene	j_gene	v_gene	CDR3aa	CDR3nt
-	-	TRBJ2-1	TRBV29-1	CSVLTTGYNEQFF	TGCAGCGTCCTTACGACTGGCTACAATGAGCAGTTCTTC
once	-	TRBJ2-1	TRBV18	CASSLVVGQGIYNEQFF	TGTGCCAGCTCACTTGTCGTTGGGCAGGGGATCTACAATGAGCAGTTCTTC
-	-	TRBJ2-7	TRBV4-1	CASSYKTSRGTYEQYF	TGCGCCAGCAGCTACAAGACATCCCGGGGGACCTACGAGCAGTACTTC
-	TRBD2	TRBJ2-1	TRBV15	CATSIRRGAYNEQFF	TGTGCCACCAGCATTCGGCGGGGGGCCTACAATGAGCAGTTCTTC
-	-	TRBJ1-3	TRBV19	CASSMLGSSGNTIYF	TGTGCCAGTAGTATGCTAGGGAGCTCTGGAAACACCATATATTTT
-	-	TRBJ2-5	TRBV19	CASKQYGGVETQYF	TGTGCCAGTAAACAATATGGAGGGGTGGAGACCCAGTACTTC
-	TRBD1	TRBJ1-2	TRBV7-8	CASSAERDRNYGYTF	TGTGCCAGCAGCGCCGAGAGGGACAGAAACTATGGCTACACCTTC
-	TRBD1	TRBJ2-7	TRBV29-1	CSVERDRFSYEQYF	TGCAGCGTTGAGCGGGACAGGTTTTCCTACGAGCAGTACTTC
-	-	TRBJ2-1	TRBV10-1	CASSSGSTLDEQFF	TGCGCCAGCAGCAGCGGATCCACCTTGGATGAGCAGTTCTTC
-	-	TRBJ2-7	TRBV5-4	CASSLGFPGEDEQYF	TGTGCCAGCAGCTTGGGGTTTCCGGGAGAAGACGAGCAGTACTTC
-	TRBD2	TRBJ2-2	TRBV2	CASTPLAGGNTGELFF	TGTGCCAGCACTCCCCTAGCGGGAGGGAACACCGGGGAGCTGTTTTTT
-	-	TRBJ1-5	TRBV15	CATSRDMSLNQPQHF	TGTGCCACCAGCAGAGATATGAGTTTAAATCAGCCCCAGCATTTT
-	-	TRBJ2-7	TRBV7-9	CASTPDSVVGYEQYF	TGTGCCAGCACCCCGGACTCCGTTGTGGGCTACGAGCAGTACTTC
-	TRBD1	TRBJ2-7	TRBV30	CAWNRGPEQYF	TGTGCCTGGAACAGGGGACCTGAGCAGTACTTC
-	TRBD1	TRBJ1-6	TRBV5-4	CASSERDRADSPLHF	TGTGCCAGCAGCGAGAGGGACAGGGCGGATTCACCCCTCCACTTT
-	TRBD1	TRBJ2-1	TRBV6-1	CASSEDRGLYNEQFF	TGTGCCAGCAGTGAAGACAGGGGGCTCTACAATGAGCAGTTCTTC
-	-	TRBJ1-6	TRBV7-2	CASSFQANSPLHF	TGTGCCAGCAGCTTTCAGGCCAATTCACCCCTCCACTTT
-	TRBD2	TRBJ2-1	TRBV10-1	CASGPGLAGGLYRNEQFF	TGCGCCAGCGGGCCTGGACTAGCGGGAGGGCTGTACAGGAATGAGCAGTTCTTC
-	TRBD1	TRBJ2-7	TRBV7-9	CASSFGQGISYEQYF	TGTGCCAGCAGTTTCGGACAGGGTATATCCTACGAGCAGTACTTC
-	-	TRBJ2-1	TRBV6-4	CASSVIAYNEQFF	TGTGCCAGCAGTGTAATAGCCTACAATGAGCAGTTCTTC
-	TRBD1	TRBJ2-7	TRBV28	CASSSLWTGVFNEQYF	TGTGCCAGCAGTTCGCTTTGGACAGGGGTTTTTAACGAGCAGTACTTC
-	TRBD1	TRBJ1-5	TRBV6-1	CASSVRQGGTQPQHF	TGTGCCAGCAGTGTTAGACAGGGCGGAACACAGCCCCAGCATTTT
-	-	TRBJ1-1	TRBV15	CATSTGVDTEAFF	TGTGCCACCAGCACCGGGGTGGACACTGAAGCTTTCTTT
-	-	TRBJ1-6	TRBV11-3	CASSSWRPRSPLHF	TGTGCCAGCAGCTCTTGGCGGCCTAGGTCACCCCTCCACTTT
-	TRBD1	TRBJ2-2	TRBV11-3	CASSLQGANTGELFF	TGTGCCAGCAGCTTACAGGGGGCGAACACCGGGGAGCTGTTTTTT
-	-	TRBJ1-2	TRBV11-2	CASSLPEIEAYVGYTF	TGTGCCAGCAGCTTACCGGAGATAGAGGCCTATGTGGGCTACACCTTC
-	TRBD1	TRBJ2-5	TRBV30	CAWTGTEQETQYF	TGTGCCTGGACCGGGACAGAACAAGAGACCCAGTACTTC
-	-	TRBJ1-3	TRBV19	CASSITGNTIYF	TGTGCCAGTAGTATCACAGGAAACACCATATATTTT
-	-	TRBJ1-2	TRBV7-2	CASSFSTGTIYGYTF	TGTGCCAGCAGCTTCTCAACAGGGACCATCTATGGCTACACCTTC
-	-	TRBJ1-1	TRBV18	CASSPQSDTEAFF	TGTGCCAGCTCACCGCAGTCTGACACTGAAGCTTTCTTT
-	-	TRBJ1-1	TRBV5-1	CASSLVGGQGSEAFF	TGCGCCAGCAGCTTGGTGGGGGGGCAGGGGTCTGAAGCTTTCTTT